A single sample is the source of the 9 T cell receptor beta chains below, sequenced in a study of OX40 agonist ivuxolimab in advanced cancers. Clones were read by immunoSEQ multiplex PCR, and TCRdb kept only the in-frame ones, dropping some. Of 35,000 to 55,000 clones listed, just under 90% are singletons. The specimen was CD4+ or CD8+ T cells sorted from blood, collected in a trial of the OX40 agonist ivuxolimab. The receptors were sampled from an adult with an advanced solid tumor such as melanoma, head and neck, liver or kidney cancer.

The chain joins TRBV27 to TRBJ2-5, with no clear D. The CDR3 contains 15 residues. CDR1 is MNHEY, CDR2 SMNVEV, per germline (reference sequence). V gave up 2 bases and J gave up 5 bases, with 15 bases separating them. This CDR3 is CASSLEVGRRETQYF. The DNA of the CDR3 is TGTGCCAGCAGTTTAGAGGTTGGCAGGCGGGAGACCCAGTACTTC.

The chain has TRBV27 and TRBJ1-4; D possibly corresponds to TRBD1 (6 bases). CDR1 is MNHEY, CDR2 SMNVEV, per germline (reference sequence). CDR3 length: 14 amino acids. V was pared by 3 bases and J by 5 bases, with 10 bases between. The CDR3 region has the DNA TGTGCCAGCAGTTTTGTGGGGGCCAATGAAAAACTGTTTTTT. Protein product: CASSFVGANEKLFF.

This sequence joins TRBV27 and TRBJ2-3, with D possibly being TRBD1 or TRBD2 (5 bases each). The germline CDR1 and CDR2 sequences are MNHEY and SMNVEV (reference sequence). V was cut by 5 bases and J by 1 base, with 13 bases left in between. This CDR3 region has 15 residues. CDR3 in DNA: TGTGCCAGCAGTCAGGGAGTAACAGGCACAGATACGCAGTATTTT. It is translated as CASSQGVTGTDTQYF.

The chain's CDR3 is CASSLNSNAFF. DNA for the CDR3: TGTGCCAGCAGTTTAAACAGTAACGCTTTCTTT. The chain combines TRBV27 with TRBJ1-1; D ambiguous. CDR3 length: 11 amino acids. Germline lookup yields CDR1 MNHEY and CDR2 SMNVEV (reference sequence). Trimming left V 2 bases short and J 11 bases short, with 9 bases between.

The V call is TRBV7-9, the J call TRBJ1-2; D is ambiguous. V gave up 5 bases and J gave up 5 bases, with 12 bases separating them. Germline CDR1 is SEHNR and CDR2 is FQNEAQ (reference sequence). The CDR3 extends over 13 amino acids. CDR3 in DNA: TGTGCCAGCAGCCCATCGTATGGGTATGGCTACACCTTC. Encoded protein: CASSPSYGYGYTF.

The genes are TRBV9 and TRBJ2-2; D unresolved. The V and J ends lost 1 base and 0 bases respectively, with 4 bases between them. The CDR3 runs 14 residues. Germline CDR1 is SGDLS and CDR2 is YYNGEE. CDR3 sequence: CASSVSTNTGELFF. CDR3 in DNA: TGTGCCAGCAGCGTATCCACGAACACCGGGGAGCTGTTTTTT. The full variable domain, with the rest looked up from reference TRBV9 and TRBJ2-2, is DSGVTQTPKHLITATGQRVTLRCSPRSGDLSVYWYQQSLDQGLQFLIQYYNGEERAKGNILERFSAQQFPDLHSELNLSSLELGDSALYFCASSVSTNTGELFFGEGSRLTVL.

The CDR3 DNA reads TGTGCCAGCAGTGCGCAGGGACAGCTTAACTATGGCTACACCTTC. Residues: CASSAQGQLNYGYTF. The rearrangement uses TRBV2 and TRBJ1-2; TRBD1 matches at 7 bases. This CDR3 is 15 amino acids long. The V gene's germline CDR1 is SNHLY and CDR2 FYNNEI. With V trimmed by 4 bases and J by 1 base, 6 bases remained unmatched. The full variable domain, rest sourced from reference TRBV2 and TRBJ1-2, is EPEVTQTPSHQVTQMGQEVILRCVPISNHLYFYWYRQILGQKVEFLVSFYNNEISEKSEIFDDQFSVERPDGSNFTLKIRSTKLEDSAMYFCASSAQGQLNYGYTFGSGTRLTVV.

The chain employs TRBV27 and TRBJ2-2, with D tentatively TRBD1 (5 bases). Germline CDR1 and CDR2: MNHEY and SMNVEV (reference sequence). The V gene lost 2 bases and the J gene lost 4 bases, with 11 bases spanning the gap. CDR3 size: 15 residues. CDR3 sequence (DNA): TGTGCCAGCAGTTTAGATCGCCAGGGCACCGGGGAGCTGTTTTTT. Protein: CASSLDRQGTGELFF.

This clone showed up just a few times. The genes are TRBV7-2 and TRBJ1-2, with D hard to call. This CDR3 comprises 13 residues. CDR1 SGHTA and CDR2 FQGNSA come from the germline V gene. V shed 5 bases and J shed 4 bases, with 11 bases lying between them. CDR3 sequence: CASSPRTVYGYTF. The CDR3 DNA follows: TGTGCCAGCAGCCCCAGGACGGTCTATGGCTACACCTTC.